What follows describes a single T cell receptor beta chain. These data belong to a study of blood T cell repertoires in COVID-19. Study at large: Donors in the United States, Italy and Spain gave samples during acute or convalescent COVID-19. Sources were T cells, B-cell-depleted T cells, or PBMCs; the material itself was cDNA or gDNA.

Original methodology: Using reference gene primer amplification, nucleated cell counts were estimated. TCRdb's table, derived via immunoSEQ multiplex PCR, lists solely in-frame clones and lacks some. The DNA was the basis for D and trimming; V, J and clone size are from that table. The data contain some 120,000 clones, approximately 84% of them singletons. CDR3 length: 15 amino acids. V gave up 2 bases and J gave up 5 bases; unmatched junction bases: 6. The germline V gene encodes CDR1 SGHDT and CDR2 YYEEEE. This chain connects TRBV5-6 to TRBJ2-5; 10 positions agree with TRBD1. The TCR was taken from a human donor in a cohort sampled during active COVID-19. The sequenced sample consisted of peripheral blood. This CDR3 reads CASSLGTGVGETQYF. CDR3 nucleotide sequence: TGTGCCAGCAGCTTAGGGACAGGGGTGGGGGAGACCCAGTACTTC. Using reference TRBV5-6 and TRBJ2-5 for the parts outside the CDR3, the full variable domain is DAGVTQSPTHLIKTRGQQVTLRCSPKSGHDTVSWYQQALGQGPQFIFQYYEEEERQRGNFPDRFSGHQFPNYSSELNVNALLLGDSALYLCASSLGTGVGETQYFGPGTRLLVL.